This TCR beta chain was identified during a study of blood T cell repertoires in COVID-19. TCRdb's copy holds only in-frame clones and misses some; the assay was immunoSEQ multiplex PCR. The profile covers fewer than 200,000 clones, with 70% to 85% appearing a single time and under 8.5% taken by the ten largest. CDR3 length: 14 amino acids. The V and J ends lost 0 bases and 2 bases respectively, with 8 bases between them. Germline-derived CDR1 and CDR2 are SGHRS and YFSETQ. The sequence was obtained from a human donor in a cohort sampled during active COVID-19. This rearrangement joins TRBV5-1 to TRBJ1-2; D possibly corresponds to TRBD1 (5 bases). Source material: peripheral blood. The CDR3 DNA follows: TGCGCCAGCAGCTTGGCAGGACACAACTATGGCTACACCTTC. Amino acid sequence: CASSLAGHNYGYTF.